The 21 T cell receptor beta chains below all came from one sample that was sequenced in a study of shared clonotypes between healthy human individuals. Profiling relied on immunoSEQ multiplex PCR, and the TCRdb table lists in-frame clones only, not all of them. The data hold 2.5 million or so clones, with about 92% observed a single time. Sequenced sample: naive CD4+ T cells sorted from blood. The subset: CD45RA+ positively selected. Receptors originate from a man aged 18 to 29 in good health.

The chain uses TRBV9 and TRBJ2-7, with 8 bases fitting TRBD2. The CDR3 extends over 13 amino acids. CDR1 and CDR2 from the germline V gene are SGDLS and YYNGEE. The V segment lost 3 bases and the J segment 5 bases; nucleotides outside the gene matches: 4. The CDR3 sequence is CASSGGLANEQYF. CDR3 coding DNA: TGTGCCAGCAGCGGCGGACTAGCAAACGAGCAGTACTTC.

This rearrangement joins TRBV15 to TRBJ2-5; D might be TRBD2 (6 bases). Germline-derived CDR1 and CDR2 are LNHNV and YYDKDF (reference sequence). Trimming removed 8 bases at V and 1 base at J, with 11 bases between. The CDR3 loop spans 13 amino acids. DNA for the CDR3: TGTGCCACCCGGGGGACTGCCCAAGAGACCCAGTACTTC. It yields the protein CATRGTAQETQYF.

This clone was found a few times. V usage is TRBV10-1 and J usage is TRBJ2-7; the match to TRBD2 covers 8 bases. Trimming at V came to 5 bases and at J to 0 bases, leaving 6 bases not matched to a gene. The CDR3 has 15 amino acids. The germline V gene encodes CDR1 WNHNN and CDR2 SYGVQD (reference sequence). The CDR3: CASSRSGGLSYEQYF. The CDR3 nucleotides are TGCGCCAGCAGTCGGAGCGGGGGCCTCTCCTACGAGCAGTACTTC.

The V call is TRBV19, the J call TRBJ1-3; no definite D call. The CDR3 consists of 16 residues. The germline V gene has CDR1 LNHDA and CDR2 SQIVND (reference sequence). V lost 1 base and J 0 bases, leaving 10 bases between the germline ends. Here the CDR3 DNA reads TGTGCCAGTAGTATAGCGCCCTTCTACTCTGGAAACACCATATATTTT. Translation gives CASSIAPFYSGNTIYF.

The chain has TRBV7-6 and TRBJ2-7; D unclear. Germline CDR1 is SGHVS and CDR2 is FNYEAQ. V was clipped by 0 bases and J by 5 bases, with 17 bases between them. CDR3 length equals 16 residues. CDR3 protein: CASSLAPVAGINEQYF. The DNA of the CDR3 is TGTGCCAGCAGCTTAGCGCCCGTCGCTGGGATCAACGAGCAGTACTTC.

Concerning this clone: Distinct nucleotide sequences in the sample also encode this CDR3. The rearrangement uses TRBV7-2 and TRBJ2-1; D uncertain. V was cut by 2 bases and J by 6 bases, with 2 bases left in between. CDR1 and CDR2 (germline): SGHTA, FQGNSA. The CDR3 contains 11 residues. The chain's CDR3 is CASSLINEQFF. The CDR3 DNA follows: TGTGCCAGCAGCTTAATCAATGAGCAGTTCTTC.

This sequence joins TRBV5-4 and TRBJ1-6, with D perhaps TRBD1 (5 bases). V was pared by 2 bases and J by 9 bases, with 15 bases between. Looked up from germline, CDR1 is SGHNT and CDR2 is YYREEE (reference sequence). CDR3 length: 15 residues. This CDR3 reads CASSFSGGVSSPLHF. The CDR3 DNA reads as TGTGCCAGCAGCTTTTCGGGAGGGGTTAGTTCACCCCTCCACTTT.

CDR3 DNA sequence: TGTGCCAGCGGGATCGGATTGACCCAGTACTTC. The encoded protein is CASGIGLTQYF. V is TRBV7-2 and J is TRBJ2-5, with no clear D. The CDR3 has 11 residues. V shed 8 bases and J shed 7 bases, with 11 bases lying between them. The germline CDR1 and CDR2 sequences are SGHTA and FQGNSA.

CDR3 sequence reads: CASSLLAYSTDTQYF. The CDR3 coding sequence is TGTGCCAGCAGTTTACTAGCGTATTCCACAGATACGCAGTATTTT. This rearrangement joins TRBV27 to TRBJ2-3, with D perhaps matching TRBD2 (6 bases). Germline lookup yields CDR1 MNHEY and CDR2 SMNVEV (reference sequence). The germline V and J ends were trimmed by 2 bases and 2 bases, with 11 bases remaining between them. The length of the CDR3 is 15 residues.

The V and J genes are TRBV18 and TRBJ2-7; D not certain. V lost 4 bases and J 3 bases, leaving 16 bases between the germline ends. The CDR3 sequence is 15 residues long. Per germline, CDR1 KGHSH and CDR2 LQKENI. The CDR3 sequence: CASSQVVGPNYEQYF. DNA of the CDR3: TGTGCCAGCTCACAAGTTGTTGGACCGAACTACGAGCAGTACTTC. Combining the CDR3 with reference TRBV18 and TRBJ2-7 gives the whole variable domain NAGVMQNPRHLVRRRGQEARLRCSPMKGHSHVYWYRQLPEEGLKFMVYLQKENIIDESGMPKERFSAEFPKEGPSILRIQQVVRGDSAAYFCASSQVVGPNYEQYFGPGTRLTVT.

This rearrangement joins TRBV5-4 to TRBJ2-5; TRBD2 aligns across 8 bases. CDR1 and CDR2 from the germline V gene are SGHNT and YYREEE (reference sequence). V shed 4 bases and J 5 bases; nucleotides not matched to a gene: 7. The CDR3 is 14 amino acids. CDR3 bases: TGTGCCAGCAGCGTAAAGACTAGCGTTGAGACCCAGTACTTC. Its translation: CASSVKTSVETQYF.

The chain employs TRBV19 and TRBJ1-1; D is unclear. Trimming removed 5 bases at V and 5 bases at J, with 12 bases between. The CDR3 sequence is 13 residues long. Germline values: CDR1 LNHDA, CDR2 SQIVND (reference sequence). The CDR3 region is CASSVTSGTEAFF. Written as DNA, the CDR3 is TGTGCCAGTAGTGTCACCTCTGGAACTGAAGCTTTCTTT.

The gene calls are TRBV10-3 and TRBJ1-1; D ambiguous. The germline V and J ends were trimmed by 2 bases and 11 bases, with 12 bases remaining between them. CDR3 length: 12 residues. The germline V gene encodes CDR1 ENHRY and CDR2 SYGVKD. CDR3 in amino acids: CAISEPFVPAFF. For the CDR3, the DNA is TGTGCCATCAGTGAGCCCTTTGTCCCCGCTTTCTTT.

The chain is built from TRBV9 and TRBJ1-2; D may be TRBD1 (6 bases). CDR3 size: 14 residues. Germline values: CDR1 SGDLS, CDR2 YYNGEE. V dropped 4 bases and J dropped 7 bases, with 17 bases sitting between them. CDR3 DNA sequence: TGTGCCAGCAGCTCGACCCAGGGGCGAGGTGGCTACACCTTC. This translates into CASSSTQGRGGYTF.

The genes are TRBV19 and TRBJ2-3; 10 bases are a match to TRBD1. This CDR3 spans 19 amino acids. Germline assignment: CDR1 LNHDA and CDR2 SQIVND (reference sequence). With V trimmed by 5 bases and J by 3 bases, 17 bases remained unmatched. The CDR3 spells CASSARRDRGPRRTDTQYF. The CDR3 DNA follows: TGTGCCAGTAGTGCTAGGCGGGACAGGGGACCCCGTCGGACAGATACGCAGTATTTT.

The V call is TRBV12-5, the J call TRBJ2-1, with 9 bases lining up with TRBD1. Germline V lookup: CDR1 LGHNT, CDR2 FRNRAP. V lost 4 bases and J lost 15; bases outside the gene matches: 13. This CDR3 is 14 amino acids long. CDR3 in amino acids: CASGSGGGQGARFF. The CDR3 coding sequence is TGTGCTAGTGGTTCTGGTGGGGGACAGGGTGCTCGGTTCTTC.

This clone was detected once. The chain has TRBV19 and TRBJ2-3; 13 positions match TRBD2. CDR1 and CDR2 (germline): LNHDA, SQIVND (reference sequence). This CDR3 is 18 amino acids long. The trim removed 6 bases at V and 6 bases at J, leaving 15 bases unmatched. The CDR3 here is CASRISVTRGLAGDTQYF. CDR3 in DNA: TGTGCCAGTAGAATATCCGTTACCCGGGGACTAGCGGGGGATACGCAGTATTTT.

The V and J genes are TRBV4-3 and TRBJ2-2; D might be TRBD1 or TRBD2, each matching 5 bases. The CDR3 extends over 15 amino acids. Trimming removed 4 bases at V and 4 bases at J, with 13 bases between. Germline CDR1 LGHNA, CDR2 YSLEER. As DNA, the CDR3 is TGCGCCAGCAGCCGGCTAGCAGGGAGCACCGGGGAGCTGTTTTTT. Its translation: CASSRLAGSTGELFF.

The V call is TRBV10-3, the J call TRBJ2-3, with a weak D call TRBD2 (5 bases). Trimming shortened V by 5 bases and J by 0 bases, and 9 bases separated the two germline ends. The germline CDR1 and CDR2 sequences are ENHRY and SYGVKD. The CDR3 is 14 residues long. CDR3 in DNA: TGTGCCATCAGTCCCGGGGTTAGCACAGATACGCAGTATTTT. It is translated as CAISPGVSTDTQYF.

This CDR3 is CASSQMGQANTEAFF. In nucleotides, the CDR3 is TGCGCCAGCAGCCAAATGGGACAGGCGAACACTGAAGCTTTCTTT. J is TRBJ1-1 and V is TRBV4-3; TRBD1 aligns across 8 bases. The CDR3 length is 15 residues. V lost 2 bases to trimming and J lost 1 base; unmatched junction nucleotides: 3. Germline V lookup: CDR1 LGHNA, CDR2 YSLEER.

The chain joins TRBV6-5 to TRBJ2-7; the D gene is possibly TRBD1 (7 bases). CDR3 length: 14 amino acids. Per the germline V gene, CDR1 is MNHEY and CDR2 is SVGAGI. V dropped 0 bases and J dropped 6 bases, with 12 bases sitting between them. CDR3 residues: CASSYSRQGGEQYF. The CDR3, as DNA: TGTGCCAGCAGTTACTCGAGACAGGGAGGCGAGCAGTACTTC.